Listed here is a single T cell receptor beta chain. Germline CDR1 and CDR2: LNHNV and YYDKDF (reference sequence). Trimming removed 7 bases from V and 1 base from J; junction bases left unmatched: 6. The length of the CDR3 is 16 residues. Method: immunoSEQ multiplex PCR; TCRdb's copy keeps in-frame clones and lacks some. The repertoire has 95,000 to 150,000 clones, 80% to 85% of them found once; the top ten carry approximately 3.6%. The data were taken from a study of blood T cell repertoires in COVID-19. This chain joins TRBV15 and TRBJ2-5; 13 bases fit TRBD2. The TCR was taken from a woman aged 30 to 39 who had recovered from COVID-19. Sequencing was carried out using PBMCs or T cells enriched from blood (not recorded which). CDR3 coding DNA: TGTGCCACCACCTCCGGGACTAGCGGGATCCAAGAGACCCAGTACTTC. It is translated as CATTSGTSGIQETQYF.